Listed below are T cell receptor beta chains from one sample, sequenced in a study of CD8 T cells in ankylosing spondylitis. TCRdb passed the 5' RACE reads through MiXCR, listing each CDR3 protein once. The data hold 210,000 or so distinct CDR3 sequences, with 20% to 30% observed a single time. What was sequenced was blood, either unsorted or a sorted T cell fraction (not recorded which). These receptors were collected from a male donor with ankylosing spondylitis or in good health (not recorded which). The CDR3 runs from the conserved cysteine through the conserved F or W. A D gene is named only where the DNA matches it firmly. Size values are once, few and many counts, or a class for expanded clones, and some rows have none.

TRBV6-1,TRBD1,TRBJ1-5,NA,CASTRVQGPNQPQHF,TGTGCCAGCACTCGCGTACAGGGGCCCAATCAGCCCCAGCATTTT
TRBV7-8,NA,TRBJ2-7,many,CASSLFQGATYEQYF,TGTGCCAGCAGCTTATTCCAGGGAGCCACCTACGAGCAGTACTTC
TRBV5-1,TRBD2,TRBJ2-7,many,CASSLVPSGGTYEQYF,TGCGCCAGCAGCTTGGTGCCCAGCGGGGGGACCTACGAGCAGTACTTC
TRBV20-1,NA,TRBJ2-7,NA,CSASPGGRSSYEQYF,TGCAGTGCTAGTCCCGGCGGTAGGAGCTCCTACGAGCAGTACTTC
TRBV4-1,NA,TRBJ2-1,few,CASSQSLLAPRGIF,TGCGCCAGCAGCCAGTCCCTTTTAGCGCCCCGGGGGATCTTC
TRBV20-1,TRBD1,TRBJ1-2,NA,CSATGTGSPYGYTF,TGCAGTGCAACCGGGACAGGGTCCCCCTATGGCTACACCTTC
TRBV4-2,TRBD2,TRBJ2-3,NA,CASSQDGPSGLNTQYF,TGTGCCAGCAGCCAAGATGGTCCTAGCGGGTTGAATACGCAGTATTTT
TRBV6-5,NA,TRBJ1-1,many,CASGLNTEAFF,TGTGCCAGCGGTCTGAACACTGAAGCTTTCTTT
TRBV10-3,TRBD1,TRBJ2-2,many,CAISFRGPSTGELFF,TGTGCCATCAGTTTCAGGGGGCCGAGCACCGGGGAGCTGTTTTTT
TRBV29-1,TRBD2,TRBJ2-7,medium-sized,CSGGTSSYEQYF,TGCAGCGGAGGGACTAGCAGCTACGAGCAGTACTTC
TRBV7-9,NA,TRBJ2-6,NA,CASSPVGRGSGANVLTF,TGTGCCAGCAGCCCTGTGGGCAGGGGCTCTGGGGCCAACGTCCTGACTTTC
TRBV20-1,NA,TRBJ1-1,many,CSARDEGRGNTEAFF,TGCAGTGCCCGGGACGAAGGAAGGGGGAACACTGAAGCTTTCTTT
TRBV5-1,NA,TRBJ2-1,few,CASSKPGRRGNEQFF,TGCGCCAGCAGCAAACCGGGACGAAGAGGCAATGAGCAGTTCTTC
TRBV7-2,TRBD2,TRBJ2-1,many,CASSTSGLTYNEQFF,TGTGCCAGCAGCACTAGCGGGCTTACCTACAATGAGCAGTTCTTC
TRBV9,TRBD1,TRBJ2-3,NA,CASSSSVDRSFSGDTQYF,TGTGCCAGCAGCTCTAGTGTGGACAGGTCCTTCTCGGGTGATACGCAGTATTTT
TRBV20-1,NA,TRBJ2-3,many,CSAPSPADTQYF,TGCAGTGCGCCAAGTCCGGCGGATACGCAGTATTTT
TRBV27,TRBD1,TRBJ2-7,few,CASSLKPGQGTSGFYEQYF,TGTGCCAGCAGTTTAAAACCGGGACAGGGGACTAGTGGCTTCTACGAGCAGTACTTC
TRBV7-2,NA,TRBJ2-2,few,CASSSNRATGELFF,TGTGCCAGCAGCTCCAACAGGGCCACCGGGGAGCTGTTTTTT
TRBV9,NA,TRBJ2-7,few,CASSGDSFEQYF,TGTGCCAGCAGCGGAGACAGTTTCGAGCAGTACTTC
TRBV7-2,TRBD1,TRBJ1-5,NA,CASSPQTGGGQPQHF,TGTGCCAGCAGCCCCCAAACAGGGGGCGGTCAGCCCCAGCATTTT
TRBV29-1,NA,TRBJ1-2,NA,CSVEPPGRGYGYTF,TGCAGCGTTGAACCCCCCGGACGAGGCTATGGCTACACCTTC
TRBV9,TRBD1,TRBJ2-3,many,CASSRTGGHTDTQYF,TGTGCCAGCAGCAGAACAGGGGGGCACACAGATACGCAGTATTTT
TRBV5-5,NA,TRBJ1-6,NA,CASSLEGSSYNSPLHF,TGTGCCAGCAGCTTGGAGGGGAGCTCCTATAATTCACCCCTCCACTTT
TRBV29-1,TRBD2,TRBJ2-2,once,CSVEVGLAGANTGELFF,TGCAGCGTTGAGGTTGGACTAGCGGGAGCGAACACCGGGGAGCTGTTTTTT